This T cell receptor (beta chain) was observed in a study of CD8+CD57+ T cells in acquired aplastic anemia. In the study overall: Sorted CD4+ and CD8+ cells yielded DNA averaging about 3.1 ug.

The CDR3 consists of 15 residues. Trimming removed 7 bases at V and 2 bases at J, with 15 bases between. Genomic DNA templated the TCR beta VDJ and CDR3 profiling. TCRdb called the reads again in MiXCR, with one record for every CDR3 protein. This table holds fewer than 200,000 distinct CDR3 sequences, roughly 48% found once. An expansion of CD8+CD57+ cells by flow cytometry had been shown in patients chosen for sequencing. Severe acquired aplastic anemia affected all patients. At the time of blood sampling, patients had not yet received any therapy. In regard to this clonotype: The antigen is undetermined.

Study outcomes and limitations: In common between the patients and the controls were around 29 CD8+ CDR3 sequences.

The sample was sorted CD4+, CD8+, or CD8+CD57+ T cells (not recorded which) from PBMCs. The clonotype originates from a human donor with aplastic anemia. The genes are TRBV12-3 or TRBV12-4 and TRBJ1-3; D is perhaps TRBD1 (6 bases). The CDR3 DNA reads TGTGCCAGCAAAAGGGACACTCGGCCTGGAAACACCATATATTTT. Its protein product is CASKRDTRPGNTIYF.